This TCR beta chain was recorded in a study of blood T cell repertoires in COVID-19. For the study at large: Acute and convalescent COVID-19 specimens originated in the United States, Italy and Spain.

Original analysis: Reference gene primer amplification in the assay estimated nucleated cell counts. Libraries were prepared by immunoSEQ multiplex PCR; TCRdb keeps only in-frame clonotypes and omits some of them. The V and J calls and clone size come from that table; D and trimming were worked out from the DNA. This sample has hundreds of thousands of clones, with roughly nine tenths found just once. V lost 4 bases to trimming and J lost 4 bases, with 17 bases between them. Germline lookup yields CDR1 SGHTA and CDR2 FQGNSA. The CDR3 consists of 16 residues. Membership in each cohort depended on participant-reported clinical history. Each recovered donor of Cohort 3 presented with two negative PCRs, clearance, or symptom resolution.

The TCR comes from a woman aged 60-75 years who had recovered from COVID-19. Sequenced: PBMCs or T cells enriched from blood (not recorded which). The genes are TRBV7-2 and TRBJ2-1; TRBD1 might be the D (6 bases). The chain's CDR3 is CASSYLPGQLYNEQFF. DNA for the CDR3: TGTGCCAGCAGCTACCTCCCGGGACAATTATACAATGAGCAGTTCTTC.